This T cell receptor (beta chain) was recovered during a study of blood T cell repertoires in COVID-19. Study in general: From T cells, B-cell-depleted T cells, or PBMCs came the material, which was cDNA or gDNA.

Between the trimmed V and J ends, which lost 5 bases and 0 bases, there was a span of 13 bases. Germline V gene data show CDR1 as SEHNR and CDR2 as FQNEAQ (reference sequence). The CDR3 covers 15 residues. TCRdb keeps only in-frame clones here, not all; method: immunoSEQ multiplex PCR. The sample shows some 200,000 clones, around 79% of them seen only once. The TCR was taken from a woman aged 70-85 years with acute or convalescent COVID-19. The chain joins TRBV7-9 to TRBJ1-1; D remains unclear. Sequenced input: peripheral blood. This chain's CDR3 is CASSARTVLNTEAFF. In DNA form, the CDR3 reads TGTGCCAGCAGCGCAAGAACAGTGTTGAACACTGAAGCTTTCTTT.